This T cell receptor beta chain was captured in a study of cytomegalovirus exposure and HLA in healthy donors. Use of 60 Vbeta and 13 Jbeta primers characterized the PCR. The data were produced by immunoSEQ multiplex PCR, yet TCRdb's version contains in-frame clones alone and is incomplete. The data hold about 160,000 clones, with 82% observed a single time. The CDR3 extends over 14 amino acids. The ends lost 3 bases at V and 8 bases at J; junction bases unmatched: 4. The germline gives CDR1 GTSNPN, CDR2 SVGIG (reference sequence). Input material: PBMCs. The sequence was collected from a girl aged 2 to 10 in good health and CMV-seropositive. The chain recombines TRBV30 with TRBJ1-4, with 12 bases matching TRBD1. CDR3 DNA sequence: TGTGCCTGGAGCCGGGACAGGGGGCGGGAAAAACTGTTTTTT. This sequence encodes CAWSRDRGREKLFF.